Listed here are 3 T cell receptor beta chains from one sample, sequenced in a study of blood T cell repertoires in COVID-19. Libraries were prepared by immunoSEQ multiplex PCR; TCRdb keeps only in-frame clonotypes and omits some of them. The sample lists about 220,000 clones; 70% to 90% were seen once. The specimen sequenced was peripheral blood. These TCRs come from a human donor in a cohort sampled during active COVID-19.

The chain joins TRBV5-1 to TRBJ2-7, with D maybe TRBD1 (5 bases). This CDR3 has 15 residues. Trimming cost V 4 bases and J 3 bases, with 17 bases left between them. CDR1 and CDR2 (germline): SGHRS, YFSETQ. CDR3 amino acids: CASSPEDSFGYEQYF. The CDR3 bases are TGCGCCAGCAGCCCGGAAGACAGTTTTGGCTACGAGCAGTACTTC.

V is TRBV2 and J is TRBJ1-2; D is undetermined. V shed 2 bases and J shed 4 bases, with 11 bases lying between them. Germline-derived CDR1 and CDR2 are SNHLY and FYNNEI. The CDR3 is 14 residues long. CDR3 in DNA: TGTGCCAGCAGTGAACAATCAGGTAGCTATGGCTACACCTTC. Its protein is CASSEQSGSYGYTF. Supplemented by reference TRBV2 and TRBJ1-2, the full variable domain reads EPEVTQTPSHQVTQMGQEVILRCVPISNHLYFYWYRQILGQKVEFLVSFYNNEISEKSEIFDDQFSVERPDGSNFTLKIRSTKLEDSAMYFCASSEQSGSYGYTFGSGTRLTVV.

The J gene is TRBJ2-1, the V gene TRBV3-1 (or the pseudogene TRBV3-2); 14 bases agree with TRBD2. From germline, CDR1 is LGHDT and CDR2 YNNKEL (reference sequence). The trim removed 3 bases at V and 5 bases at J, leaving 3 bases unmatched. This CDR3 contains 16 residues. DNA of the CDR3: TGTGCCAGCAGCCACGGGACTAGCGGGGGTCACAATGAGCAGTTCTTC. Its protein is CASSHGTSGGHNEQFF.